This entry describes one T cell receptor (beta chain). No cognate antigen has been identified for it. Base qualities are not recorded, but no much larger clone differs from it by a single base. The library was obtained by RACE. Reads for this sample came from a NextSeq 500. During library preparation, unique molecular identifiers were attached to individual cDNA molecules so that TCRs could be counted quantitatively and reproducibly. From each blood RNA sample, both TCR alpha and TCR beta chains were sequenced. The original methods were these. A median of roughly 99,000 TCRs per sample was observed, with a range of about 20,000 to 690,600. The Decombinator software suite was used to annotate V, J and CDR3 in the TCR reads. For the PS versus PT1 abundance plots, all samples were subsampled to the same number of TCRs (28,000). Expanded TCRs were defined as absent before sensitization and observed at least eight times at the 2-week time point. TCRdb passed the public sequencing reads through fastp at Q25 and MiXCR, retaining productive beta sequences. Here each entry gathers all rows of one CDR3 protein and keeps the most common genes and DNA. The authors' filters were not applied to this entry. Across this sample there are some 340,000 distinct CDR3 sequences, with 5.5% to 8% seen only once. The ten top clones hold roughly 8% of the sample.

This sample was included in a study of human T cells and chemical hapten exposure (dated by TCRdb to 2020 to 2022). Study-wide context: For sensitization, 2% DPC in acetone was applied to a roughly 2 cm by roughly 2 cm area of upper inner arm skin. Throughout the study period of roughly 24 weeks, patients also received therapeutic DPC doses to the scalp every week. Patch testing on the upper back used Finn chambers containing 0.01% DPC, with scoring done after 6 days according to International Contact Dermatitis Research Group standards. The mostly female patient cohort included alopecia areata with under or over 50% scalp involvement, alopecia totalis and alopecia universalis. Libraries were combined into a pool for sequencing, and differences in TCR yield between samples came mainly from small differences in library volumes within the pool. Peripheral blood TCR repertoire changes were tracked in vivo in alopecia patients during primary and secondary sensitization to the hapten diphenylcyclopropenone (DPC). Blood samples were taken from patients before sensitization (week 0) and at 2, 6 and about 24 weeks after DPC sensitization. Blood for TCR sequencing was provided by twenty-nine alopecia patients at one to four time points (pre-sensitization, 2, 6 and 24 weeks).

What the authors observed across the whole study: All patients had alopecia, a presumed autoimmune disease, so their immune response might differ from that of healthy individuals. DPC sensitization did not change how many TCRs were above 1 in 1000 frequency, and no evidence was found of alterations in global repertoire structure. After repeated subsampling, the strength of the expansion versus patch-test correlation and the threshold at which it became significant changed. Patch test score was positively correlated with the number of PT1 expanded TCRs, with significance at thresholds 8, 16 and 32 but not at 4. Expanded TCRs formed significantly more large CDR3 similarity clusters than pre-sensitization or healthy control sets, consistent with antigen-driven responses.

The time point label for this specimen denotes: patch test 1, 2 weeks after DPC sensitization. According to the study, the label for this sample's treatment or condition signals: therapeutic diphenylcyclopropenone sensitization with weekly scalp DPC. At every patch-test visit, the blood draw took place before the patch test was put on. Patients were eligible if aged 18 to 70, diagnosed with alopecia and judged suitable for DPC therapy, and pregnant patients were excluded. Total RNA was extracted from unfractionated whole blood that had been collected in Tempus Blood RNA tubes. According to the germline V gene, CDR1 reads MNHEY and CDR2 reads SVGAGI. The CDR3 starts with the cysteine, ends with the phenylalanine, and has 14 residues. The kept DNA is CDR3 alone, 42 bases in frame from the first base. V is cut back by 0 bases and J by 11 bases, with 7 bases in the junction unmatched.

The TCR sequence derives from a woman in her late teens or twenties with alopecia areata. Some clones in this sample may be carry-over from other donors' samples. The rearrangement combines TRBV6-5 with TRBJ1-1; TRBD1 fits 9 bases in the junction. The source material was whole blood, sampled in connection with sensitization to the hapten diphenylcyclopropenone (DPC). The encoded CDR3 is CASSYSIADRGAFF. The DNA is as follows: TGTGCCAGCAGTTACTCGATCGCGGACAGGGGTGCTTTCTTT.